These 10 T cell receptor beta chains came from one sample sequenced in a study of immune characterization of retroperitoneal liposarcoma. TCRdb re-derived calls from the PCR reads in MiXCR, one entry per CDR3 protein. Of around 11,000 distinct CDR3 sequences in the sample, roughly half were seen once. Source material: tumor tissue. These receptors originate from a female donor with retroperitoneal liposarcoma.

As to this clonotype: A much more abundant neighbour one base away suggests this may be a read error. J is TRBJ2-5 and V is TRBV7-2; D possibly corresponds to TRBD1 (8 bases). The germline V gene encodes CDR1 SGHTA and CDR2 FQGNSA. The CDR3 is 19 residues long. Trimming left V 7 bases short and J 3 bases short, with 30 bases between. CDR3 in amino acids: CASTLPPQGGDFTEETQYF. CDR3 DNA sequence: TGTGCCAGCACCCTACCCCCACAGGGGGGGGACTTTACTGAAGAGACCCAGTACTTC. The entire variable domain, with the rest obtained from reference TRBV7-2 and TRBJ2-5, is as follows: GAGVSQSPSNKVTEKGKDVELRCDPISGHTALYWYRQSLGQGLEFLIYFQGNSAPDKSGLPSDRFSAERTGGSVSTLTIQRTQQEDSAVYLCASTLPPQGGDFTEETQYFGPGTRLLVL.

This clonotype was detected a few times. The chain links TRBV12-3 or TRBV12-4 to TRBJ2-5; D gene ambiguous. The CDR3 consists of 14 residues. Trimming took off 3 bases at V and 3 bases at J, with 11 bases between the two ends. Here the CDR3 reads CASSFWCSEETQYF. CDR3 bases: TGTGCCAGCAGTTTTTGGTGTAGTGAAGAGACCCAGTACTTC.

A few counts support this clonotype. The V gene is TRBV6-1, the J gene TRBJ2-2; the match to TRBD1 covers 9 bases. V trimming: 7 bases; J trimming: 1 base; junction bases outside the gene matches: 4. The CDR3 length is 15 residues. Germline lookup yields CDR1 MNHNS and CDR2 SASEGT. The CDR3 DNA is TGTGCCAGCAATAAGGACAGGGGGAACACCGGGGAGCTGTTTTTT. Its protein product is CASNKDRGNTGELFF.

This sequence joins TRBV7-2 and TRBJ1-5; tentative D call: TRBD1 (6 bases). Per germline, CDR1 SGHTA and CDR2 FQGNSA. The CDR3 runs 15 residues. The V end lost 5 bases, the J end lost 4 bases, and 15 bases lay between the germline ends. This chain's CDR3 is CASSPWGGANQPQHF. The CDR3 DNA is TGTGCCAGCAGCCCGTGGGGGGGCGCAAATCAGCCCCAGCATTTT.

This chain connects TRBV6-8 to TRBJ2-3; maybe TRBD1 (7 bases). Germline V gene lookup returns CDR1 MNHGY and CDR2 SAAAGT. V was cut by 3 bases and J by 4 bases, with 14 bases left in between. The CDR3 contains 15 residues. The CDR3, as DNA: TGTGCCAGCAGTTATGGAGGGGGCGCCTCAGATACGCAGTATTTT. Its translation: CASSYGGGASDTQYF.

The chain is built from TRBV27 and TRBJ2-1, with D possibly being TRBD1 (5 bases). The J call is doubtful: the DNA matches TRBJ2-7 better. The CDR3 has 13 amino acids. Germline V CDR1 and CDR2: MNHEY, SMNVEV (reference sequence). In DNA, the CDR3 is TGTGCCAGCAGCAATCTCAGGGTAAACGAGCAGTACTTC. Its translation is CASSNLRVNEQYF.

Turning to this clonotype: A read error may be the cause here, since a much bigger clone is one base away. The genes are TRBV7-2 and TRBJ2-1, with 7 bases matching TRBD2. The last part of the DNA fits TRBJ2-7 better; the J call may be wrong. The germline gives CDR1 SGHTA, CDR2 FQGNSA. The CDR3 sequence is 16 residues long. The CDR3 reads CASSSGTGGRLNEQYF. The CDR3 DNA reads TGTGCCAGCAGCTCTGGGACTGGCGGGAGACTCAATGAGCAGTACTTC.

Only a few counts were recorded for this clonotype. The rearrangement joins TRBV28 to TRBJ2-3, with 7 bases matching TRBD1. V was pared by 5 bases and J by 4 bases, with 6 bases of the junction left unmatched. This CDR3 has 14 amino acids. CDR1 is MDHEN and CDR2 is SYDVKM in the germline V gene. The CDR3 DNA follows: TGTGCCAGCAGTGACAGGGTTGCTTCAGATACGCAGTATTTT. It is translated as CASSDRVASDTQYF.

The V gene is TRBV6-8, the J gene TRBJ2-1; 7 nucleotides align to TRBD2. The J segment lost 3 bases and the V segment lost 5 bases, leaving 4 bases of the junction unmatched. Per germline, CDR1 MNHGY and CDR2 SAAAGT. The CDR3 sequence is 14 residues long. This chain's CDR3 is CASSGGTNYNEQFF. The CDR3 DNA reads as TGTGCCAGCAGTGGCGGGACTAACTACAATGAGCAGTTCTTC.

The gene calls are TRBV6-1 and TRBJ2-4; 9 bases line up with TRBD2. This CDR3 region has 16 residues. J lost 14 bases, V lost 7 bases, and 21 bases had no gene match. Per germline, CDR1 MNHNS and CDR2 SASEGT. CDR3 loop: CASKKQGSASGNRKYF. The CDR3 nucleotides are TGTGCCAGCAAAAAACAGGGGTCGGCTAGCGGGAATAGAAAGTACTTC.